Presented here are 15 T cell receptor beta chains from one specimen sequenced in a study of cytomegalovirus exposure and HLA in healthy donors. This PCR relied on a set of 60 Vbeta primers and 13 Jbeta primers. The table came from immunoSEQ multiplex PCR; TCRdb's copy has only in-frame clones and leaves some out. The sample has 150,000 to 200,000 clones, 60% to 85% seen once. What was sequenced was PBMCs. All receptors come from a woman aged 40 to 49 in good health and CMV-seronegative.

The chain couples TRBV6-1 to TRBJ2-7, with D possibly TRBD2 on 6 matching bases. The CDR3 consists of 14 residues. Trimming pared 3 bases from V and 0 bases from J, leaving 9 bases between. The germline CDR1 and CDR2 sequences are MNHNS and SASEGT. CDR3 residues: CASSDGGNSYEQYF. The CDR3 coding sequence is TGTGCCAGCAGTGACGGGGGAAACTCCTACGAGCAGTACTTC.

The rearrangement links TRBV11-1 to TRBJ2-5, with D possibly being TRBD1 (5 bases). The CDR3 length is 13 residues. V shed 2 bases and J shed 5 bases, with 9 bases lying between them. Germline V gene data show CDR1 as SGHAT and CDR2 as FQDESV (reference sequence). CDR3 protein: CASSLQGTETQYF. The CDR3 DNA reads TGTGCCAGCAGCTTACAGGGAACTGAGACCCAGTACTTC.

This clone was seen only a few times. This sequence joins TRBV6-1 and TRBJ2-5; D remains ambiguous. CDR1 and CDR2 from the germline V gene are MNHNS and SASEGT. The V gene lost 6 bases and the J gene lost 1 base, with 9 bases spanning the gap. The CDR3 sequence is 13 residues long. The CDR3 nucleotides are TGTGCCAGCAGACTGAACTCCCAAGAGACCCAGTACTTC. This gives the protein CASRLNSQETQYF.

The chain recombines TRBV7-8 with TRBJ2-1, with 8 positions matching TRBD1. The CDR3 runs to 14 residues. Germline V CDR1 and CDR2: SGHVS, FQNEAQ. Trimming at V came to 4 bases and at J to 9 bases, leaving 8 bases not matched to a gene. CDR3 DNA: TGTGCCAGCAGCTCAGGACAGGGCGCTAGTGAGCAGTTCTTC. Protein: CASSSGQGASEQFF.

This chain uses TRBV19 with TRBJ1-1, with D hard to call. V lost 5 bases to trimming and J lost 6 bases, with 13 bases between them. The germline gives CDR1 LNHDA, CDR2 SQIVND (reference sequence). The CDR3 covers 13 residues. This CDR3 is CASSSGGRSEAFF. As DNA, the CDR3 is TGTGCCAGTAGTTCGGGAGGGCGATCTGAAGCTTTCTTT.

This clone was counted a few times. The DNA for the CDR3 is TGCGCCAGCAGAAAAGAGAGTGGGTCACTAGCGGGAGGGGTGTCAGATACGCAGTATTTT. Protein product: CASRKESGSLAGGVSDTQYF. The V call is TRBV5-1, the J call TRBJ2-3, with 13 bases fitting TRBD2. The J segment lost 4 bases and the V segment lost 5 bases, leaving 19 bases of the junction unmatched. CDR1 SGHRS and CDR2 YFSETQ come from the germline V gene. This CDR3 is 20 amino acids long. Filled out from reference TRBV5-1 and TRBJ2-3, the complete variable domain reads KAGVTQTPRYLIKTRGQQVTLSCSPISGHRSVSWYQQTPGQGLQFLFEYFSETQRNKGNFPGRFSGRQFSNSRSEMNVSTLELGDSALYLCASRKESGSLAGGVSDTQYFGPGTRLTVL.

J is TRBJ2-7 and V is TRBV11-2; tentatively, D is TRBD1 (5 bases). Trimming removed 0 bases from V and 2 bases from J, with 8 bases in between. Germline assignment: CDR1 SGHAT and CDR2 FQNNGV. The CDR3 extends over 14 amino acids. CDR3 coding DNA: TGTGCCAGCAGCTTAGAACAGGCGACCTACGAGCAGTACTTC. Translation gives CASSLEQATYEQYF.

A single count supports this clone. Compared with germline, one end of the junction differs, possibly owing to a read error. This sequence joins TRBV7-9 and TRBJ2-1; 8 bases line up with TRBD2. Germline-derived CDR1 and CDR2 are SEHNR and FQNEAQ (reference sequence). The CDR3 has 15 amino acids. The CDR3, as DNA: TGTTCCAGCAGCTTAGCAGGTCGGGAGGGCTATGAGCAGTTCTTC. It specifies CSSSLAGREGYEQFF.

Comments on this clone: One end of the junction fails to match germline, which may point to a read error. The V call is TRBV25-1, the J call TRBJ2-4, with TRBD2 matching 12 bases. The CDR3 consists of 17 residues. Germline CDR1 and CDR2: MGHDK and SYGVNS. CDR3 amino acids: CASSARLAGDGKSIQYF. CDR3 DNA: TGTGCCAGCAGTGCCCGACTAGCGGGAGATGGCAAAAGCATTCAGTACTTC.

CDR3 loop: CASGLSFVPPGGGNTIYF. DNA of the CDR3: TGTGCTAGTGGTCTATCTTTCGTCCCCCCAGGGGGCGGAAACACCATATATTTT. The rearrangement uses TRBV12-5 and TRBJ1-3, with TRBD1 identical over 8 bases. The CDR3 extends over 18 amino acids. Germline CDR1 LGHNT, CDR2 FRNRAP. The ends lost 5 bases at V and 4 bases at J; junction bases unmatched: 16.

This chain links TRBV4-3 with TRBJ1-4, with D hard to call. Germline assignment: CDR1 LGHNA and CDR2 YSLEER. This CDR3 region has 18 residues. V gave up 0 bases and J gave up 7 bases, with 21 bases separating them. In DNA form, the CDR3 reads TGCGCCAGCAGCCAAGATCCCTCCGGGCCGAGGAGGGCTGAAAAACTGTTTTTT. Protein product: CASSQDPSGPRRAEKLFF.

The CDR3 region has the DNA TGTGCCAGCAGCTTAGATACTAACACCGGGGAGCTGTTTTTT. Its protein product is CASSLDTNTGELFF. This chain uses TRBV11-2 with TRBJ2-2; D is uncertain. This CDR3 region has 14 residues. In germline, CDR1 is SGHAT, CDR2 FQNNGV. Trimming took 0 bases from V and 2 from J, leaving 4 bases between them.

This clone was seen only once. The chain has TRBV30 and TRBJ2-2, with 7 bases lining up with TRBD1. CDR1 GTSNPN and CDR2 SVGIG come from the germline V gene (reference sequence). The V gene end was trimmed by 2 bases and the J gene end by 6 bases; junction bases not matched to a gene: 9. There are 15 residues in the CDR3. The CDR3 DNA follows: TGTGCCTGGAGTAGAGGGCTAGGGGGCCCCGGGGAGCTGTTTTTT. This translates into CAWSRGLGGPGELFF.

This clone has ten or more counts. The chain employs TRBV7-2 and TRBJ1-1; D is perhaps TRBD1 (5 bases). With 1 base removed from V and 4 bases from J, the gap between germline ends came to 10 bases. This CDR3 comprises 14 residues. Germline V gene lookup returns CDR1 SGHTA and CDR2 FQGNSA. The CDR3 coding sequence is TGTGCCAGCAGCTTAGTCAGGGAGGCCACTGAAGCTTTCTTT. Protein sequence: CASSLVREATEAFF.

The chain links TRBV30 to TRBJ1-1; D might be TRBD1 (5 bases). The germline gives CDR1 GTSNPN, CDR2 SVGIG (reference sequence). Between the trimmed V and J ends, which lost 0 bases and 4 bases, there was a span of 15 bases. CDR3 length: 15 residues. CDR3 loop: CAWSVGVSLGTEAFF. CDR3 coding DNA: TGTGCCTGGAGTGTAGGGGTGAGTTTAGGCACTGAAGCTTTCTTT.